Below, 26 T cell receptor beta chains from the same sample are listed, as sequenced in a study of CD8+CD57+ T cells in acquired aplastic anemia. CDR3 and TCR beta VDJ profiling relied on a genomic DNA template. TCRdb analysed the reads with MiXCR anew, one entry per CDR3 protein. The sample yields about 120,000 distinct CDR3 sequences, about 43% seen once. All sequencing subjects had displayed CD8+CD57+ cell expansion on flow cytometry. Sequencing was performed on sorted CD4+, CD8+, or CD8+CD57+ T cells (not recorded which) from PBMCs. Receptor source: a human donor with aplastic anemia.

To note about this clonotype: This may be a read error: a much more frequent sequence differs by one nucleotide. Given the absence of the conserved phenylalanine or tryptophan at the CDR3 end, a read error is likely. V gene TRBV4-2 combines with J gene TRBJ2-1; no definite D call. This CDR3 has 16 amino acids. CDR1 is LGHNA, CDR2 YNFKEQ, per germline. Deletions cut 1 base from V and 3 bases from J, with 13 bases between. Written as DNA, the CDR3 is TGTGCCAGCAGCCAAGGCCAGCAGATTCTCTACAATGAGCAGTTCCTC. Translation: CASSQGQQILYNEQFL.

In regard to this clonotype: This sequence may be a read error, since a much larger clone differs from it by one base. This chain links TRBV14 with TRBJ2-5, with TRBD1 as a possible D gene (6 bases). V was cut by 1 base and J by 5 bases, with 23 bases left in between. The CDR3 covers 18 residues. Germline CDR1 SGHDN, CDR2 FVKESK. CDR3 region: CASSQGRGRQVGRETQYF. The CDR3 bases are TGTGCCAGCAGCCAAGGTAGAGGGAGACAGGTCGGCCGGGAGACCCAGTACTTC.

This clonotype was recorded many times. This rearrangement joins TRBV3-1 to TRBJ1-1; D unresolved. V lost 0 bases and J lost 4, with 3 bases in between. The CDR3 extends over 12 amino acids. Germline CDR1 and CDR2: LGHDT and YNNKEL (reference sequence). CDR3 protein: CASSQDITEAFF. The CDR3 coding sequence is TGTGCCAGCAGCCAAGATATCACTGAAGCTTTCTTT.

V gene TRBV7-9 combines with J gene TRBJ2-5; D is perhaps TRBD2 (7 bases). CDR3 length: 16 amino acids. Germline V gene sequence: CDR1 SEHNR, CDR2 FQNEAQ (reference sequence). The V and J ends lost 6 bases and 5 bases respectively, with 22 bases between them. The CDR3 nucleotides read TGTGCCAGCAGTGTGGGGGGGCGAACTAGTCTGGAGACCCAGTACTTC. Its protein is CASSVGGRTSLETQYF.

This clonotype was seen ten or more times. This chain uses TRBV9 with TRBJ2-6; D is perhaps TRBD1 or TRBD2 (5 bases each). V shed 4 bases and J shed 2 bases, with 10 bases lying between them. Germline CDR1 SGDLS, CDR2 YYNGEE. The CDR3 is made up of 15 amino acids. The CDR3 coding sequence is TGTGCCAGCAGCTCCCTGGGGGCTGGGGCCAACGTCCTGACTTTC. Its translation is CASSSLGAGANVLTF.

Many counts were recorded for this clonotype. The chain has TRBV20-1 and TRBJ1-2, with 8 bases aligning to TRBD1. CDR3 size: 16 residues. The trim removed 2 bases at V and 3 bases at J, leaving 11 bases unmatched. CDR1 DFQATT and CDR2 SNEGSKA come from the germline V gene (reference sequence). CDR3 region: CSARKGSGTGDYGYTF. For the CDR3, the DNA is TGCAGTGCTAGAAAGGGGAGTGGGACAGGAGACTATGGCTACACCTTC.

V usage is TRBV9 and J usage is TRBJ2-5, with TRBD2 as a possible D gene (6 bases). Trimming removed 4 bases at V and 0 bases at J, with 16 bases between. The CDR3 length is 16 residues. Germline values: CDR1 SGDLS, CDR2 YYNGEE. DNA for the CDR3: TGTGCCAGCAGCAAAGAATTAGCGGTGTACCAAGAGACCCAGTACTTC. Encoded protein: CASSKELAVYQETQYF.

The chain joins TRBV27 to TRBJ1-1; D possibly corresponds to TRBD1 (5 bases). Between the trimmed V and J ends, which lost 0 bases and 1 base, there was a span of 9 bases. The CDR3 length is 15 residues. Germline lookup yields CDR1 MNHEY and CDR2 SMNVEV (reference sequence). CDR3 sequence reads: CASSLSPGANTEAFF. In DNA form, the CDR3 reads TGTGCCAGCAGTTTATCCCCTGGGGCGAACACTGAAGCTTTCTTT.

This clonotype was seen many times. This chain uses TRBV10-2 with TRBJ2-4; D is tentatively TRBD1 or TRBD2 (5 bases each). Germline CDR1 WSHSY, CDR2 SAAADI. Trimming pared 2 bases from V and 12 bases from J, leaving 14 bases between. The CDR3 has 13 amino acids. The CDR3 bases are TGCGCCAGCAGTGAGAGAGGGGATGCGACTCAGTACTTC. Its protein product is CASSERGDATQYF.

Worth noting for this clonotype: A much more abundant neighbour one base away suggests this may be a read error. The chain recombines TRBV5-6 with TRBJ1-1; D might be TRBD1 (6 bases). Germline V lookup: CDR1 SGHDT, CDR2 YYEEEE. CDR3 length: 15 residues. The CDR3 region has the DNA TGTGCCAGCAGCCCACGTCGGACAGTGAACGCTGAAGCTTTCTTT. It encodes CASSPRRTVNAEAFF.

This clonotype was recorded many times. The chain employs TRBV10-2 and TRBJ1-1, with 8 nucleotides matching TRBD1. Per germline, CDR1 WSHSY and CDR2 SAAADI. The V gene end was trimmed by 3 bases and the J gene end by 0 bases; junction bases not matched to a gene: 3. The CDR3 length is 15 residues. The DNA of the CDR3 is TGCGCCAGCAGTGATTACAGGGGGATGAACACTGAAGCTTTCTTT. Its translation is CASSDYRGMNTEAFF.

This clonotype was picked up many times. The J gene is TRBJ2-3, the V gene TRBV7-2, with D possibly TRBD1 on 7 matching bases. CDR1 is SGHTA and CDR2 is FQGNSA in the germline V gene. V lost 1 base and J 2 bases, leaving 16 bases between the germline ends. The CDR3 contains 17 residues. Here the CDR3 reads CASSLERRGTDTDTQYF. As DNA, the CDR3 is TGTGCCAGCAGCTTAGAACGGAGGGGGACAGACACAGATACGCAGTATTTT.

At least ten counts were recorded for this clonotype. CDR3 DNA: TGTGCCAGCACCATTCGAGGAGGGGGTGAAGCTTTCTTT. It codes for CASTIRGGGEAFF. This rearrangement joins TRBV2 to TRBJ1-1; D possibly corresponds to TRBD1 (6 bases). This CDR3 is 13 amino acids long. Germline values: CDR1 SNHLY, CDR2 FYNNEI. V shed 7 bases and J shed 7 bases, with 16 bases lying between them.

As to this clonotype: A much bigger clone sits one base away, suggesting this may be a read error. This chain joins TRBV19 and TRBJ2-1, with D hard to call. This CDR3 region has 16 residues. Germline V gene data show CDR1 as LNHDA and CDR2 as SQIVND (reference sequence). The CDR3 sequence is CASSRSGQGPYSEQFF. In DNA form, the CDR3 reads TGTGCCAGTAGTCGTTCAGGCCAAGGGCCCTACAGTGAGCAGTTCTTC.

This clonotype was detected only a few times. The J gene is TRBJ2-1, the V gene TRBV4-1; 7 positions agree with TRBD2. The CDR3 totals 19 residues. CDR1 and CDR2 (germline): MGHRA, YSYEKL. Germline trimming cut 1 base from V and 2 bases from J; bases unmatched to any gene: 14. The CDR3 DNA reads as TGCGCCAGCAGCCAAGTCAGGAATAGCGGGCCTTGGGCCTACAATGAGCAGTTCTTC. Translating it yields CASSQVRNSGPWAYNEQFF.

This clonotype was picked up many times. The chain joins TRBV20-1 to TRBJ1-6; possibly TRBD1 for D (5 bases). V was trimmed by 1 base and J by 7 bases, leaving 8 bases between them. This CDR3 spans 13 amino acids. Germline V gene data show CDR1 as DFQATT and CDR2 as SNEGSKA (reference sequence). The DNA of the CDR3 is TGCAGTGCTAGAGTGGAGGGGAATTCACCCCTCCACTTT. It is translated as CSARVEGNSPLHF.

The chain links TRBV2 to TRBJ2-3, with a possible D match to TRBD2 (5 bases). V dropped 5 bases and J dropped 2 bases, with 14 bases sitting between them. CDR3 length: 15 residues. From germline, CDR1 is SNHLY and CDR2 FYNNEI. CDR3 loop: CASSTQAVNTDTQYF. The CDR3 bases are TGTGCCAGCAGTACCCAAGCGGTAAACACAGATACGCAGTATTTT. The whole variable domain, remainder taken from reference TRBV2 and TRBJ2-3, is EPEVTQTPSHQVTQMGQEVILRCVPISNHLYFYWYRQILGQKVEFLVSFYNNEISEKSEIFDDQFSVERPDGSNFTLKIRSTKLEDSAMYFCASSTQAVNTDTQYFGPGTRLTVL.

The V call is TRBV29-1, the J call TRBJ1-1, with a possible D match to TRBD1 (6 bases). Germline assignment: CDR1 SQVTM and CDR2 ANQGSEA. V lost 3 bases, J lost 2 bases, and 13 bases lay in between. CDR3 length: 14 amino acids. This CDR3 reads CSVDVYRANTEAFF. The CDR3 nucleotides read TGCAGCGTTGATGTCTACAGGGCAAACACTGAAGCTTTCTTT.

This clonotype was counted at least ten times. J is TRBJ1-5 and V is TRBV28; 8 nucleotides align to TRBD1. With 5 bases clipped from V and 4 bases from J, the junction kept 7 bases outside the gene matches. The V gene's germline CDR1 is MDHEN and CDR2 SYDVKM. The CDR3 length is 15 residues. The DNA for the CDR3 is TGTGCCAGCAGTCCCGGGACAGGCCTAAATCAGCCCCAGCATTTT. Translation: CASSPGTGLNQPQHF.

This clonotype was seen repeatedly, ten times or more. The chain uses TRBV29-1 and TRBJ1-1; no reliable D call. This CDR3 has 13 residues. V was clipped by 7 bases and J by 0 bases, with 12 bases between them. CDR1 is SQVTM and CDR2 is ANQGSEA in the germline V gene. The CDR3 DNA follows: TGCAGCGCGACAACGCCTATGAACACTGAAGCTTTCTTT. As protein: CSATTPMNTEAFF.

This clonotype was counted a few times. V and J are TRBV2 and TRBJ2-7; possible D gene TRBD2, 6 bases. CDR3 size: 12 residues. Germline CDR1 and CDR2: SNHLY and FYNNEI. The CDR3 sequence: CTSSDRGGEQYV. Here the CDR3 DNA reads TGTACCAGCAGTGATAGGGGAGGAGAGCAGTACGTC.

This clonotype was detected many times. The rearrangement uses TRBV10-3 and TRBJ2-5; TRBD2 agrees at 7 bases. CDR3 length: 14 amino acids. After removal of 8 bases from V and 5 bases from J, the junction contained 11 bases not matched to a gene. Germline CDR1 and CDR2: ENHRY and SYGVKD. The CDR3, as DNA: TGTGCCATCGGGGACCAGCGGGGAATCGAGACCCAGTACTTC. Its translation is CAIGDQRGIETQYF.

The rearrangement uses TRBV20-1 and TRBJ2-1, with a possible D match to TRBD1 (6 bases). V was trimmed by 6 bases and J by 5 bases, leaving 17 bases between them. The CDR3 totals 14 residues. The germline V gene encodes CDR1 DFQATT and CDR2 SNEGSKA (reference sequence). The CDR3 nucleotides read TGCAGTGCCCTCGCCCCGGACAGACACAATGAGCAGTTCTTC. Protein product: CSALAPDRHNEQFF.

With regard to this clonotype: A much larger clone lies a single base off, so this may be a read error. The conserved final phenylalanine or tryptophan is absent from the CDR3, which likely points to a read error. CDR3 sequence reads: CASSVGTSAYNEQFV. The CDR3 DNA reads TGTGCCAGCAGCGTAGGGACTAGCGCCTACAATGAGCAGTTCGTC. The gene calls are TRBV9 and TRBJ2-1; 9 bases align to TRBD2. The CDR3 runs 15 residues. The germline V gene has CDR1 SGDLS and CDR2 YYNGEE. V gave up 0 bases and J gave up 2 bases; unmatched junction bases: 0.

In DNA, the CDR3 is TGTGCCAGCACGGTAGGGGCCCCCTACGAGCAGTACTTC. It codes for CASTVGAPYEQYF. The rearrangement uses TRBV6-1 and TRBJ2-7; weak D call: TRBD1 (5 bases). Looked up from germline, CDR1 is MNHNS and CDR2 is SASEGT. The CDR3 consists of 13 residues. The germline V and J ends were trimmed by 7 bases and 2 bases, with 12 bases remaining between them.

This clonotype was counted a few times. V usage is TRBV10-3 and J usage is TRBJ1-2, with D possibly TRBD1 on 6 matching bases. The germline V gene encodes CDR1 ENHRY and CDR2 SYGVKD. The CDR3 is made up of 13 amino acids. Trimming stripped 7 bases from V and 8 bases from J, with 17 bases between. The CDR3 nucleotides read TGTGCCATCACCCAGGACAGATCGCGGGGCTACACCTTC. Translating gives CAITQDRSRGYTF.